Listed below are T cell receptor beta chains from one sample, sequenced in a study of post-analysis software for immune sequencing data. TCRdb re-derived calls from the PCR reads in MiXCR, one entry per CDR3 protein. The sample lists roughly 160,000 distinct CDR3 sequences, approximately 35% occurring once. The material sequenced was blood, taken after autologous hematopoietic stem cell transplantation. The origin of the receptors is a girl between 5 and 17 years old with multiple sclerosis. CDR3s include the opening cysteine and the closing phenylalanine or tryptophan. A D gene is named only where the DNA matches it firmly. A clone size is listed for some rows: how often the clone was seen (once, few, many), or a class if it is expanded.

d_gene: -; j_gene: TRBJ2-3; v_gene: TRBV20-1; abundance: -; CDR3aa: CSVKGDHTQYF; CDR3nt: TGCAGCGTCAAGGGGGACCATACGCAGTATTTT
d_gene: TRBD1; j_gene: TRBJ2-1; v_gene: TRBV27; abundance: few; CDR3aa: CASSSRDSLLYNEQFF; CDR3nt: TGTGCCAGCAGTTCCCGGGACAGCCTCCTCTACAATGAGCAGTTCTTC
d_gene: TRBD2; j_gene: TRBJ2-3; v_gene: TRBV5-8; abundance: -; CDR3aa: CASSLVVLAGEDTQYF; CDR3nt: TGTGCCAGCAGCTTGGTGGTCCTAGCGGGAGAAGATACGCAGTATTTT
d_gene: -; j_gene: TRBJ2-7; v_gene: TRBV20-1; abundance: few; CDR3aa: CSATDVVTYEQYF; CDR3nt: TGCAGTGCAACAGACGTAGTTACCTACGAGCAGTACTTC
d_gene: -; j_gene: TRBJ1-2; v_gene: TRBV5-1; abundance: many; CDR3aa: CASSPNLGHNYGYTF; CDR3nt: TGCGCCAGCAGCCCCAATCTGGGACACAACTATGGCTACACCTTC
d_gene: TRBD1; j_gene: TRBJ1-2; v_gene: TRBV29-1; abundance: -; CDR3aa: CSAGATGGATGYTF; CDR3nt: TGCAGCGCCGGAGCCACAGGGGGCGCGACTGGCTACACCTTC
d_gene: -; j_gene: TRBJ2-1; v_gene: TRBV7-6; abundance: -; CDR3aa: CASSLDGGAFNEQFF; CDR3nt: TGTGCCAGCAGCTTAGACGGCGGGGCCTTCAATGAGCAGTTCTTC
d_gene: -; j_gene: TRBJ2-7; v_gene: TRBV3-1; abundance: -; CDR3aa: CASSQKPPGTYEQYF; CDR3nt: TGTGCCAGCAGCCAAAAGCCCCCTGGGACCTACGAGCAGTACTTC
d_gene: TRBD1; j_gene: TRBJ2-7; v_gene: TRBV12-3/TRBV12-4; abundance: -; CDR3aa: CANAVGQSSYNEQYF; CDR3nt: TGTGCCAACGCCGTGGGACAGAGCTCCTACAATGAGCAGTACTTC
d_gene: -; j_gene: TRBJ2-5; v_gene: TRBV7-8; abundance: -; CDR3aa: CASSRRDTETQETQYF; CDR3nt: TGTGCCAGCAGCCGACGGGACACCGAAACTCAAGAGACCCAGTACTTC
d_gene: TRBD2; j_gene: TRBJ2-1; v_gene: TRBV20-1; abundance: -; CDR3aa: CSARGGTSGTIHEQFF; CDR3nt: TGCAGTGCTAGAGGCGGAACTAGCGGGACTATCCATGAGCAGTTCTTC
d_gene: -; j_gene: TRBJ2-7; v_gene: TRBV4-1; abundance: -; CDR3aa: CASSQDWTASYEQYF; CDR3nt: TGCGCCAGCAGCCAAGATTGGACAGCCTCCTACGAGCAGTACTTC
d_gene: -; j_gene: TRBJ2-7; v_gene: TRBV30; abundance: -; CDR3aa: CAWGTGRGSYEQYF; CDR3nt: TGTGCCTGGGGTACGGGCAGGGGCTCCTACGAGCAGTACTTC
d_gene: TRBD2; j_gene: TRBJ2-1; v_gene: TRBV7-2; abundance: once; CDR3aa: CAGSLGRLAGGGYEQFF; CDR3nt: TGTGCCGGCAGCTTGGGTCGACTAGCGGGAGGAGGCTATGAGCAGTTCTTC
d_gene: TRBD1; j_gene: TRBJ1-2; v_gene: TRBV5-1; abundance: -; CDR3aa: CASSSPGGGLPPLYGYTF; CDR3nt: TGCGCCAGCAGCTCCCCAGGGGGGGGCCTACCGCCTCTCTATGGCTACACCTTC
d_gene: -; j_gene: TRBJ2-2; v_gene: TRBV12-3/TRBV12-4; abundance: once; CDR3aa: CASSLQGPGELFF; CDR3nt: TGTGCCAGCAGTTTACAGGGTCCCGGGGAGCTGTTTTTT
d_gene: -; j_gene: TRBJ2-7; v_gene: TRBV10-3; abundance: -; CDR3aa: CAISGDVYEQYF; CDR3nt: TGTGCCATCAGTGGGGACGTCTATGAGCAGTACTTC
d_gene: -; j_gene: TRBJ1-3; v_gene: TRBV6-6; abundance: -; CDR3aa: CASSYSFPGAGNTIYF; CDR3nt: TGTGCCAGCAGTTACTCGTTCCCAGGGGCTGGAAACACCATATATTTT
d_gene: TRBD2; j_gene: TRBJ2-7; v_gene: TRBV27; abundance: few; CDR3aa: CATRLAGVYEQYF; CDR3nt: TGTGCCACCCGACTAGCGGGAGTCTACGAGCAGTACTTC